One and the same sample provided the 25 T cell receptor beta chains below, sequenced in a study of early T cells in non-severe SARS-CoV-2 infection. Using its own MiXCR run on the 5' RACE reads, TCRdb lists one record per CDR3 protein. The sample has some 120,000 distinct CDR3 sequences, more than 13% seen once; the top ten hold around a fifth. Specimen: whole blood. The receptor source for this set is an adult who was a healthcare worker with PCR-confirmed SARS-CoV-2 infection or an uninfected control (not recorded which).

The genes are TRBV12-5 and TRBJ1-1; D call uncertain. The V and J ends lost 0 bases and 6 bases respectively, with 11 bases between them. Germline V gene data show CDR1 as LGHNT and CDR2 as FRNRAP. There are 14 residues in the CDR3. The CDR3 loop reads CASGLVGPPAEAFF. The CDR3 region has the DNA TGTGCTAGTGGTTTGGTAGGACCCCCGGCTGAAGCTTTCTTT. Together with reference TRBV12-5 and TRBJ1-1, the CDR3 gives the full variable domain: DARVTQTPRHKVTEMGQEVTMRCQPILGHNTVFWYRQTMMQGLELLAYFRNRAPLDDSGMPKDRFSAEMPDATLATLKIQPSEPRDSAVYFCASGLVGPPAEAFFGQGTRLTVV.

The V and J genes are TRBV12-3 or TRBV12-4 and TRBJ1-6; no clear D. The germline V and J ends were trimmed by 4 bases and 13 bases, with 20 bases remaining between them. CDR3 length: 15 amino acids. CDR3 nucleotide sequence: TGTGCCAGCAGTTCCGGGCCTTTCCTTAACTCCCCCCTCCACTTT. Translation: CASSSGPFLNSPLHF.

J is TRBJ2-1 and V is TRBV29-1; TRBD2 might be the D (5 bases). The V gene's germline CDR1 is SQVTM and CDR2 ANQGSEA. V lost 3 bases and J 1 base, leaving 10 bases between the germline ends. CDR3 size: 14 residues. CDR3 sequence reads: CSVEFQRSYNEQFF. For the CDR3, the DNA is TGCAGCGTTGAGTTTCAGCGGTCCTACAATGAGCAGTTCTTC.

This clonotype has more than one count but fewer than ten. V and J are TRBV6-1 and TRBJ2-2, with unresolved D. V was pared by 1 base and J by 0 bases, with 9 bases between. Germline CDR1 MNHNS, CDR2 SASEGT. CDR3 length: 16 amino acids. CDR3 sequence: CASSEEAFANTGELFF. DNA of the CDR3: TGTGCCAGCAGTGAAGAAGCTTTTGCGAACACCGGGGAGCTGTTTTTT.

This clonotype was observed a handful of times. The chain joins TRBV7-9 to TRBJ2-3; D is unresolved. V dropped 4 bases and J dropped 6 bases, with 5 bases sitting between them. Germline V gene data show CDR1 as SEHNR and CDR2 as FQNEAQ (reference sequence). The CDR3 consists of 11 residues. As DNA, the CDR3 is TGTGCCAGCAGCTCCCAGGATACGCAGTATTTT. This gives the protein CASSSQDTQYF. Complete variable domain (other parts from reference TRBV7-9 and TRBJ2-3): DTGVSQNPRHKITKRGQNVTFRCDPISEHNRLYWYRQTLGQGPEFLTYFQNEAQLEKSRLLSDRFSAERPKGSFSTLEIQRTEQGDSAMYLCASSSQDTQYFGPGTRLTVL.

The rearrangement links TRBV12-3 or TRBV12-4 to TRBJ2-5, with TRBD2 identical over 8 bases. V shed 5 bases, J shed 2 bases, and the junction held 4 bases outside the gene matches. The length of the CDR3 is 14 residues. CDR3 nucleotides: TGTGCCAGCAGTCTTAGCGGGGCTCAAGAGACCCAGTACTTC. Translated: CASSLSGAQETQYF.

This clonotype was counted between two and nine times. The rearrangement links TRBV3-2 to TRBJ2-3; the D call TRBD2 from the table was never checked on the DNA. TRBV3-2 is labeled a pseudogene. The CDR3 spans 15 residues. The CDR3 is CASSQTGTNTDTQYF. Written as DNA, the CDR3 is TGTGCCAGCAGCCAAACCGGGACTAATACAGATACGCAGTATTTT.

The chain recombines TRBV30 with TRBJ2-7, with 7 bases lining up with TRBD1. This CDR3 is built from 12 residues. Per germline, CDR1 GTSNPN and CDR2 SVGIG (reference sequence). V shed 8 bases and J 2 bases; nucleotides not matched to a gene: 6. CDR3 protein: CARSQGAYEQYF. The CDR3 DNA is TGTGCCCGGTCTCAGGGGGCCTACGAGCAGTACTTC.

The chain is built from TRBV4-1 and TRBJ2-1; 12 nucleotides agree with TRBD2. The CDR3 length is 16 residues. Trimming took 0 bases from V and 9 from J; bases not matched to a gene: 6. Germline loops: CDR1 MGHRA, CDR2 YSYEKL. The CDR3 DNA sequence: TGCGCCAGCAGCCAAGACCGGACTAGCGGGGTGGGTGAGCAGTTCTTC. The encoded protein is CASSQDRTSGVGEQFF.

This clonotype was counted only a few times. This chain connects TRBV5-1 to TRBJ1-6; perhaps TRBD1 as D (5 bases). Per the germline V gene, CDR1 is SGHRS and CDR2 is YFSETQ. The length of the CDR3 is 14 residues. Trimming cost V 4 bases and J 8 bases, with 13 bases left between them. CDR3 amino acids: CASSPQGLDSPLHF. DNA for the CDR3: TGCGCCAGCAGCCCGCAGGGCCTGGATTCACCCCTCCACTTT. Drawing the rest from reference TRBV5-1 and TRBJ1-6, the complete variable domain is KAGVTQTPRYLIKTRGQQVTLSCSPISGHRSVSWYQQTPGQGLQFLFEYFSETQRNKGNFPGRFSGRQFSNSRSEMNVSTLELGDSALYLCASSPQGLDSPLHFGNGTRLTVT.

This clonotype was seen only a few times. V and J are TRBV18 and TRBJ2-1, with D unclear. The V end was cut by 6 bases, the J end by 5 bases, with 11 bases between. Germline loops: CDR1 KGHSH, CDR2 LQKENI. This CDR3 comprises 13 residues. CDR3 protein: CASSRVENNEQFF. CDR3 in DNA: TGTGCCAGCTCCCGGGTTGAAAACAATGAGCAGTTCTTC.

This clonotype was detected only a few times. The rearrangement links TRBV6-5 to TRBJ2-7; weak D call: TRBD2 (6 bases). V was shortened by 6 bases and J by 0 bases, with 24 bases between the two germline ends. The CDR3 runs 18 residues. Looked up from germline, CDR1 is MNHEY and CDR2 is SVGAGI. CDR3 nucleotide sequence: TGTGCCAGCAGCGACATTGTTGGAGGGCCCAGGAGCTCCTACGAGCAGTACTTC. Translated, it gives CASSDIVGGPRSSYEQYF.

The chain has TRBV10-3 and TRBJ2-5; perhaps TRBD2 as D (6 bases). Germline values: CDR1 ENHRY, CDR2 SYGVKD. The CDR3 totals 17 residues. The V and J ends lost 4 bases and 4 bases respectively, with 22 bases between them. For the CDR3, the DNA is TGTGCCATCAGTGGGTCTTCGGGGGATAGCGGACTAGAGACCCAGTACTTC. The encoded protein is CAISGSSGDSGLETQYF.

The chain uses TRBV20-1 and TRBJ2-3; D is perhaps TRBD2 (7 bases). The CDR3 is 14 amino acids. CDR1 is DFQATT, CDR2 SNEGSKA, per germline (reference sequence). Trimming took 3 bases from V and 4 from J, leaving 14 bases between them. In DNA form, the CDR3 reads TGCAGTGCTAGCGGCGCGGGGGCCCCAGATACGCAGTATTTT. As protein: CSASGAGAPDTQYF.

This clonotype was found many times. The chain has TRBV3-1 and TRBJ1-1; TRBD1 is a possible D gene (6 bases). V was cut by 6 bases and J by 1 base, with 9 bases left in between. The CDR3 covers 13 residues. Looked up from germline, CDR1 is LGHDT and CDR2 is YNNKEL (reference sequence). CDR3 sequence: CASRQDRNTEAFF. DNA for the CDR3: TGTGCCAGCAGGCAGGACAGGAACACTGAAGCTTTCTTT.

About this clonotype itself: The junction departs from the called germline gene at one end, perhaps through a read error. The chain joins TRBV11-2 to TRBJ2-3; D may be TRBD1 (7 bases). CDR3 size: 15 residues. Germline V lookup: CDR1 SGHAT, CDR2 FQNNGV. The DNA of the CDR3 is TGTGTCAGCAGCGGTCGACAGGGAGGAATAGATACGCAGTATTTT. Its protein is CVSSGRQGGIDTQYF.

This clonotype was counted a few times. The chain carries TRBV4-1 and TRBJ1-4, with unresolved D. The CDR3 extends over 15 amino acids. The V and J ends lost 1 base and 6 bases respectively, with 12 bases between them. Germline V gene lookup returns CDR1 MGHRA and CDR2 YSYEKL. The CDR3 coding sequence is TGCGCCAGCAGCCAAGGATACAGCCAATATGAAAAACTGTTTTTT. It yields the protein CASSQGYSQYEKLFF.

This clonotype was found many times. This chain connects TRBV12-3 or TRBV12-4 to TRBJ1-2; the D is unclear. The V end was cut by 2 bases, the J end by 1 base, with 5 bases between. The CDR3 consists of 13 residues. The CDR3 sequence: CASSLTNNYGYTF. CDR3 DNA: TGTGCCAGCAGTTTAACTAATAACTATGGCTACACCTTC.

The chain uses TRBV7-9 and TRBJ1-6; D might be TRBD1 (5 bases). This CDR3 contains 15 residues. Germline V gene lookup returns CDR1 SEHNR and CDR2 FQNEAQ (reference sequence). V shed 3 bases and J shed 4 bases, with 10 bases lying between them. The CDR3 here is CASSLAGPYNSPLHF. In nucleotides, the CDR3 is TGTGCCAGCAGCTTGGCGGGGCCATATAATTCACCCCTCCACTTT.

The chain carries TRBV7-3 and TRBJ1-1; D is uncertain. The CDR3 runs 13 residues. V dropped 4 bases and J dropped 6 bases, with 12 bases sitting between them. Per germline, CDR1 SGHTA and CDR2 FQGTGA. The CDR3 DNA is TGTGCCAGCAGCTCCTCCCACACCTCTGAAGCTTTCTTT. It specifies CASSSSHTSEAFF. Based on the CDR3 plus reference TRBV7-3 and TRBJ1-1, the full variable domain is GAGVSQTPSNKVTEKGKYVELRCDPISGHTALYWYRQSLGQGPEFLIYFQGTGAADDSGLPNDRFFAVRPEGSVSTLKIQRTERGDSAVYLCASSSSHTSEAFFGQGTRLTVV.

This clonotype was seen a handful of times. The V call is TRBV15, the J call TRBJ1-2; possible D gene TRBD1, 5 bases. The CDR3 has 14 residues. Germline loops: CDR1 LNHNV, CDR2 YYDKDF (reference sequence). Deletions cut 5 bases from V and 5 bases from J, with 15 bases between. DNA of the CDR3: TGTGCCACCAGCCAGACAGTCCCTTCTTATGGCTACACCTTC. This translates into CATSQTVPSYGYTF. Full variable domain (remainder filled in from reference TRBV15 and TRBJ1-2): DAMVIQNPRYQVTQFGKPVTLSCSQTLNHNVMYWYQQKSSQAPKLLFHYYDKDFNNEADTPDNFQSRRPNTSFCFLDIRSPGLGDTAMYLCATSQTVPSYGYTFGSGTRLTVV.

This clonotype was observed a handful of times. As DNA, the CDR3 is TGTGCCAGCAGCTCGATGACAGAGCCTGAAGCTTTCTTT. It is translated as CASSSMTEPEAFF. This chain connects TRBV5-4 to TRBJ1-1; possible D gene TRBD1, 5 bases. Germline V gene lookup returns CDR1 SGHNT and CDR2 YYREEE (reference sequence). V was trimmed by 3 bases and J by 6 bases, leaving 12 bases between them. The CDR3 is 13 residues long.

This clonotype showed up just a few times. The chain is built from TRBV30 and TRBJ2-1; 9 bases are shared with TRBD1. V gave up 5 bases and J gave up 1 base; unmatched junction bases: 12. CDR1 is GTSNPN and CDR2 is SVGIG in the germline V gene (reference sequence). The CDR3 is 17 residues long. The CDR3 coding sequence is TGTGCCTGGGAAGGACAGGGGAGCCAGCGGTCCTACAATGAGCAGTTCTTC. It is translated as CAWEGQGSQRSYNEQFF. Filled out from reference TRBV30 and TRBJ2-1, the complete variable domain reads SQTIHQWPATLVQPVGSPLSLECTVEGTSNPNLYWYRQAAGRGLQLLFYSVGIGQISSEVPQNLSASRPQDRQFILSSKKLLLSDSGFYLCAWEGQGSQRSYNEQFFGPGTRLTVL.

The chain recombines TRBV12-3 or TRBV12-4 with TRBJ2-4; perhaps TRBD2 as D (6 bases). The CDR3 has 14 amino acids. V dropped 3 bases and J dropped 7 bases, with 13 bases sitting between them. CDR3 loop: CASSLHRGSNIQYF. In DNA, the CDR3 is TGTGCCAGCAGTTTGCATCGGGGGAGTAACATTCAGTACTTC.

This chain connects TRBV30 to TRBJ1-1, with D uncertain. Germline V gene lookup returns CDR1 GTSNPN and CDR2 SVGIG (reference sequence). The CDR3 totals 12 residues. V lost 5 bases and J lost 6, with 13 bases in between. The CDR3 protein is CAWQRSWAEAFF. The CDR3 DNA sequence: TGTGCCTGGCAGCGTAGCTGGGCTGAAGCTTTCTTT.